The 26 T cell receptor beta chains reported below all come from one sample, sequenced in a study of T cells in Graves' hyperthyroidism and ophthalmopathy. There were TCR beta CDR3 regions amplified from RNA transcripts. The TCR CDR3 first-round RT-PCR relied on the HTBI primer set. Each CDR3 protein is one row after TCRdb ran MiXCR on the multiplex PCR reads. The table shows nearly 600,000 distinct CDR3 sequences, with around 14% occurring only once. Material for sequencing was blood. Receptors originate from a woman younger than 30 with Graves' ophthalmopathy.

This clonotype was seen ten or more times. An end of the junction does not agree with germline; a read error may underlie this. V and J are TRBV5-1 and TRBJ2-3, with 9 bases identical to TRBD2. Germline CDR1 is SGHRS and CDR2 is YFSETQ. The CDR3 loop spans 15 amino acids. CDR3 region: CASSLGLAGPDTQYF. CDR3 DNA sequence: TGTGCCAGCAGTTTGGGGCTAGCGGGACCAGATACGCAGTATTTT.

This chain links TRBV27 with TRBJ2-3; D is undetermined. Germline CDR1 reads MNHEY; CDR2 reads SMNVEV (reference sequence). Trimming took 2 bases from V and 4 from J, leaving 13 bases between them. The CDR3 contains 15 residues. For the CDR3, the DNA is TGTGCCAGCAGTTTACTTTATCTTGGGGCAGATACGCAGTATTTT. Encoded protein: CASSLLYLGADTQYF.

This clonotype was counted many times. The gene calls are TRBV12-3 or TRBV12-4 and TRBJ2-5; D gene ambiguous. The CDR3 totals 12 residues. V gave up 3 bases and J gave up 5 bases, with 7 bases separating them. The CDR3 coding sequence is TGTGCCAGCAGTTTGGGGATGGAGACCCAGTACTTC. Translating it yields CASSLGMETQYF.

This chain joins TRBV4-3 and TRBJ2-2; TRBD2 aligns across 9 bases. The CDR3 is made up of 17 amino acids. The V and J ends lost 1 base and 5 bases, in that order; junction bases with no gene match: 8. CDR1 and CDR2 from the germline V gene are LGHNA and YSLEER. CDR3 protein: CASSQGLAGATTGELFF. The DNA for the CDR3 is TGCGCCAGCAGCCAAGGATTAGCGGGAGCGACGACCGGGGAGCTGTTTTTT.

The J gene is TRBJ2-2, the V gene TRBV7-6; no reliable D call. The V and J ends lost 4 bases and 7 bases respectively, with 13 bases between them. This CDR3 region has 14 residues. Germline V gene lookup returns CDR1 SGHVS and CDR2 FNYEAQ. DNA of the CDR3: TGTGCCAGCAGCTCCCCCCCAGTGAACGGGGAGCTGTTTTTT. It codes for CASSSPPVNGELFF.

This clonotype has only a few counts. CDR3 DNA sequence: TGTGCCAGCAGTCCACAGGGTCCCTCTTCACCCCTCCACTTT. Its protein is CASSPQGPSSPLHF. The chain joins TRBV12-3 or TRBV12-4 to TRBJ1-6, with D possibly TRBD1 on 6 matching bases. The CDR3 spans 14 residues. V shed 5 bases and J shed 9 bases, with 14 bases lying between them.

In this sample, this clonotype turned up many times. This chain connects TRBV28 to TRBJ2-7, with a possible D match to TRBD1 (7 bases). Germline CDR1 reads MDHEN; CDR2 reads SYDVKM. Trimming took off 2 bases at V and 0 bases at J, with 26 bases between the two ends. The CDR3 has 20 residues. The DNA for the CDR3 is TGTGCCAGCAGTTTAAGGGCCTTCTCAGGGGGGAGCGAGAGCTCCTACGAGCAGTACTTC. This encodes CASSLRAFSGGSESSYEQYF.

Ten or more counts support this clonotype. V is TRBV5-1 and J is TRBJ1-1; tentative D call: TRBD1 (6 bases). This CDR3 has 14 amino acids. The germline V and J ends were trimmed by 0 bases and 4 bases, with 10 bases remaining between them. Germline V gives CDR1 SGHRS, CDR2 YFSETQ. The CDR3 reads CASSLGGQSTEAFF. CDR3 bases: TGCGCCAGCAGCTTGGGGGGGCAGAGCACTGAAGCTTTCTTT.

The table lists this clonotype with many counts. J is TRBJ2-1 and V is TRBV6-2 or TRBV6-3, with 16 bases lining up with TRBD2. The CDR3 runs to 16 residues. The germline gives CDR1 MNHEY, CDR2 SVGEGT. Losses at the gene ends were 5 bases for V and 10 bases for J; bases not matched to a gene: 8. CDR3: CASSPPGLAGGGEQFF. The DNA for the CDR3 is TGTGCCAGCAGTCCCCCGGGACTAGCGGGAGGGGGGGAGCAGTTCTTC.

The chain has TRBV20-1 and TRBJ2-7; TRBD2 agrees at 10 bases. CDR1 DFQATT and CDR2 SNEGSKA come from the germline V gene (reference sequence). This CDR3 is built from 14 residues. The J segment lost 5 bases and the V segment lost 2 bases, leaving 6 bases of the junction unmatched. The CDR3 DNA reads as TGCAGTGCTAGAACGGGACTAGCGAACGACGAGCAGTACTTC. It translates to CSARTGLANDEQYF.

This clonotype has a handful of counts. The chain uses TRBV4-1 and TRBJ2-5; TRBD1 might be the D (5 bases). Between the trimmed V and J ends, which lost 0 bases and 4 bases, there was a span of 12 bases. Germline CDR1 is MGHRA and CDR2 is YSYEKL. The CDR3 covers 15 residues. The CDR3 DNA is TGCGCCAGCAGCCAAGATGGAGCAGGGCCAGAGACCCAGTACTTC. It yields the protein CASSQDGAGPETQYF.

The CDR3 sequence is CASTKLGHGYGYTF. Written as DNA, the CDR3 is TGTGCCAGCACCAAACTAGGACACGGGTATGGCTACACCTTC. The chain joins TRBV6-1 to TRBJ1-2, with D possibly matching TRBD1 (5 bases). Trimming left V 7 bases short and J 5 bases short, with 17 bases between. This CDR3 has 14 residues. Per the germline V gene, CDR1 is MNHNS and CDR2 is SASEGT.

The chain combines TRBV29-1 with TRBJ1-2; D may be TRBD1 (5 bases). The germline gives CDR1 SQVTM, CDR2 ANQGSEA. Between the trimmed V and J ends, which lost 2 bases and 8 bases, there was a span of 15 bases. The CDR3 runs 13 residues. CDR3 in DNA: TGCAGCGTTGAAAGTGGGGGGTTTGAGGGCTACACCTTC. Translated: CSVESGGFEGYTF. The whole variable domain, remainder taken from reference TRBV29-1 and TRBJ1-2, is SAVISQKPSRDICQRGTSLTIQCQVDSQVTMMFWYRQQPGQSLTLIATANQGSEATYESGFVIDKFPISRPNLTFSTLTVSNMSPEDSSIYLCSVESGGFEGYTFGSGTRLTVV.

This clonotype was detected ten times or more. This chain links TRBV3-1 with TRBJ1-5; a weak D match, TRBD1 (5 bases). This CDR3 contains 14 residues. Germline V lookup: CDR1 LGHDT, CDR2 YNNKEL (reference sequence). V was shortened by 1 base and J by 3 bases, with 7 bases between the two germline ends. As DNA, the CDR3 is TGTGCCAGCAGCCAAGGGGGGGTCAATCAGCCCCAGCATTTT. Its protein is CASSQGGVNQPQHF.

This clonotype was found many times. The chain uses TRBV27 and TRBJ2-7; no firm D call. Germline values: CDR1 MNHEY, CDR2 SMNVEV (reference sequence). This CDR3 region has 14 residues. V lost 2 bases to trimming and J lost 4 bases, with 12 bases between them. CDR3 loop: CASSLLGPEYEQYF. The CDR3 nucleotides are TGTGCCAGCAGTTTACTGGGCCCAGAATACGAGCAGTACTTC.

This clonotype showed up many times. The J gene is TRBJ2-5, the V gene TRBV28; 9 bases map to TRBD1. The germline gives CDR1 MDHEN, CDR2 SYDVKM. There are 15 residues in the CDR3. V was pared by 5 bases and J by 4 bases, with 8 bases of the junction left unmatched. DNA for the CDR3: TGTGCCAGCAGTGCCGGAACAGGGGGCCGAGAGACCCAGTACTTC. This encodes CASSAGTGGRETQYF.

This clonotype was detected a few times. The gene calls are TRBV6-5 and TRBJ2-7, with D possibly being TRBD2 (6 bases). V lost 0 bases and J 2 bases, leaving 14 bases between the germline ends. Germline V lookup: CDR1 MNHEY, CDR2 SVGAGI. This CDR3 contains 16 residues. The CDR3 is CASSYSGFGSAYEQYF. The DNA for the CDR3 is TGTGCCAGCAGTTACTCGGGCTTCGGGAGCGCCTACGAGCAGTACTTC.

The chain links TRBV30 to TRBJ1-2, with TRBD1 as a possible D gene (5 bases). Trimming shortened V by 2 bases and J by 6 bases, and 13 bases separated the two germline ends. CDR3 length: 13 amino acids. In germline, CDR1 is GTSNPN, CDR2 SVGIG (reference sequence). The CDR3 spells CAWSKTLGHGYTF. CDR3 sequence (DNA): TGTGCCTGGAGTAAAACCCTGGGACATGGCTACACCTTC.

This clonotype has only a few counts. CDR3 protein: CASDRSGQPQHF. The DNA of the CDR3 is TGTGCCAGTGACAGGAGCGGTCAGCCCCAGCATTTT. This chain uses TRBV7-9 with TRBJ1-5, with a tentative D call TRBD1 (6 bases). V shed 9 bases and J shed 6 bases, with 12 bases lying between them. The CDR3 extends over 12 amino acids. From germline, CDR1 is SEHNR and CDR2 FQNEAQ (reference sequence).

The sample holds many counts of this clonotype. The chain carries TRBV6-2 or TRBV6-3 and TRBJ2-7, with TRBD2 matching 7 bases. This CDR3 is built from 15 residues. CDR1 MNHEY and CDR2 SVGEGT come from the germline V gene. Trimming at V came to 2 bases and at J to 0 bases, leaving 4 bases not matched to a gene. The CDR3 DNA is TGTGCCAGCAGTTACCCTAGCGGTCCCTCCTACGAGCAGTACTTC. Protein product: CASSYPSGPSYEQYF.

This clonotype was recorded many times. The chain couples TRBV3-1 to TRBJ2-5, with no clear D. The CDR3 runs 11 residues. The germline V and J ends were trimmed by 2 bases and 5 bases, with 3 bases remaining between them. Per the germline V gene, CDR1 is LGHDT and CDR2 is YNNKEL (reference sequence). The CDR3 region is CASSQIETQYF. The CDR3 DNA reads TGTGCCAGCAGCCAAATTGAGACCCAGTACTTC.

This clonotype occurred many times. DNA of the CDR3: TGTGCCAGCAGCTCCCCCAGCGGGGTCTCTCCCGGGGAGCTGTTTTTT. Translation gives CASSSPSGVSPGELFF. The chain recombines TRBV7-3 with TRBJ2-2, with 7 bases matching TRBD2. CDR1 and CDR2 (germline): SGHTA, FQGTGA. The length of the CDR3 is 16 residues. The ends lost 4 bases at V and 6 bases at J; junction bases unmatched: 11.

This clonotype occurred a few times. The rearrangement links TRBV6-5 to TRBJ1-4; D remains unclear. CDR1 and CDR2 (germline): MNHEY, SVGAGI. This CDR3 has 12 amino acids. The V end lost 0 bases, the J end lost 7 bases, and 3 bases lay between the germline ends. The CDR3 DNA follows: TGTGCCAGCAGTTACTCGGGTGAAAAACTGTTTTTT. Translation: CASSYSGEKLFF.

This clonotype has more than one count but fewer than ten. For the CDR3, the DNA is TGTGCCAGTAGACAGGGGGCCAAAAACATTCAGTACTTC. Its translation is CASRQGAKNIQYF. The chain uses TRBV19 and TRBJ2-4, with TRBD1 matching over 7 bases. This CDR3 region has 13 residues. The V segment lost 6 bases and the J segment 1 base; nucleotides outside the gene matches: 0. Germline V CDR1 and CDR2: LNHDA, SQIVND (reference sequence).

At least ten counts were recorded for this clonotype. This chain connects TRBV20-1 to TRBJ2-1; unclear D gene. The V gene lost 1 base and the J gene lost 7 bases, with 5 bases spanning the gap. CDR1 is DFQATT and CDR2 is SNEGSKA in the germline V gene (reference sequence). This CDR3 is 11 amino acids long. The CDR3 nucleotides read TGCAGTGCTAGAGTGGTGAATGAGCAGTTCTTC. Translating it yields CSARVVNEQFF.

This clonotype was observed a handful of times. The chain carries TRBV12-3 or TRBV12-4 and TRBJ2-1, with D perhaps TRBD1 (5 bases). Trimming removed 5 bases from V and 6 bases from J, with 8 bases in between. CDR3 size: 12 residues. This CDR3 is CASSAQANEQFF. The CDR3 region has the DNA TGTGCCAGCAGTGCACAGGCCAATGAGCAGTTCTTC.